This record looks at one TCR beta chain sequence and its context. Its specificity is not known. The V and J ends lost 0 bases and 4 bases, in that order; junction bases with no gene match: 2. The CDR3 extends over 15 amino acids. Germline values: CDR1 SEHNR, CDR2 FQNEAQ (reference sequence). The whole isolated RNA underwent reverse transcription, so sequencing captured expressed TCRB transcripts. This table comes from immunoSEQ multiplex PCR, and its TCRdb copy is limited to in-frame clones, with some not included. The sample consists of approximately 26,000 clones, 65% of them appearing once. The data originate from a study of beta chain features in type 1 diabetes. Study-wide background: Examined across all samples were approximately 99 million sorted cells. General study points: Across all four CD4+ subsets, people with type 1 diabetes showed modestly shorter TCRB CDR3s.

Sequencing was carried out using Tregs from blood. The rearrangement uses TRBV7-9 and TRBJ2-3; TRBD2 aligns across 9 bases. The origin of this receptor is a woman aged 25 to 39 with type 1 diabetes. The CDR3 here is CASSLAAGGSDTQYF. CDR3 in DNA: TGTGCCAGCAGCTTAGCAGCGGGAGGATCAGATACGCAGTATTTT.